The 7 T cell receptor beta chains presented below share a single source sample, sequenced in a study of cytomegalovirus exposure and HLA in healthy donors. PCR primers comprised 60 Vbeta and 13 Jbeta primers. Profiling relied on immunoSEQ multiplex PCR, and the TCRdb table lists in-frame clones only, not all of them. The repertoire has some 170,000 clones, roughly 70% of them found once; the top ten carry 2.5% to 3%. Sequenced input: PBMCs. The receptor set was obtained from a woman in her 30s in good health and CMV-seronegative.

The genes are TRBV4-3 and TRBJ2-6; D unresolved. Germline V gives CDR1 LGHNA, CDR2 YSLEER. The V end lost 2 bases, the J end lost 2 bases, and 7 bases lay between the germline ends. The CDR3 totals 15 residues. The CDR3 spells CASSQSRPGANVLTF. The CDR3 nucleotides are TGCGCCAGCAGCCAATCGAGGCCTGGGGCCAACGTCCTGACTTTC.

The V call is TRBV2, the J call TRBJ2-3; 9 bases align to TRBD1. CDR1 and CDR2 from the germline V gene are SNHLY and FYNNEI. With V trimmed by 4 bases and J by 4 bases, 6 bases remained unmatched. This CDR3 region has 15 residues. The CDR3 DNA follows: TGTGCCAGCAGTGTCAGGACAGGGGTGGCAGATACGCAGTATTTT. Protein sequence: CASSVRTGVADTQYF. The variable domain in full, completed from reference TRBV2 and TRBJ2-3, reads EPEVTQTPSHQVTQMGQEVILRCVPISNHLYFYWYRQILGQKVEFLVSFYNNEISEKSEIFDDQFSVERPDGSNFTLKIRSTKLEDSAMYFCASSVRTGVADTQYFGPGTRLTVL.

The V gene is TRBV11-2, the J gene TRBJ2-2; no firm D call. The CDR3 contains 14 residues. CDR1 and CDR2 from the germline V gene are SGHAT and FQNNGV. Trimming shortened V by 2 bases and J by 5 bases, and 9 bases separated the two germline ends. The chain's CDR3 is CASSLIRGTGELFF. The CDR3 DNA reads TGTGCCAGCAGCTTAATCCGAGGAACCGGGGAGCTGTTTTTT.

The rearrangement uses TRBV18 and TRBJ2-1; the match to TRBD1 covers 9 bases. The trim removed 3 bases at V and 9 bases at J, leaving 12 bases unmatched. The V gene's germline CDR1 is KGHSH and CDR2 LQKENI. This CDR3 spans 16 amino acids. The CDR3 spells CASSPTGTGHRGEQFF. CDR3 bases: TGTGCCAGCTCACCCACCGGGACAGGGCATCGAGGTGAGCAGTTCTTC.

The rearrangement uses TRBV27 and TRBJ1-4; D is perhaps TRBD1 (5 bases). Germline V gene sequence: CDR1 MNHEY, CDR2 SMNVEV (reference sequence). The V end was cut by 6 bases, the J end by 4 bases, with 18 bases between. The CDR3 extends over 16 amino acids. The CDR3 sequence: CASSPIAGRVNEKLFF. CDR3 in DNA: TGTGCCAGCAGCCCGATTGCGGGGCGGGTTAATGAAAAACTGTTTTTT.

This chain joins TRBV4-2 and TRBJ2-4; D is possibly TRBD1 (5 bases). The CDR3 has 16 residues. Trimming took off 0 bases at V and 4 bases at J, with 13 bases between the two ends. CDR1 LGHNA and CDR2 YNFKEQ come from the germline V gene. The CDR3 DNA is TGTGCCAGCAGCCAAGATTGGGCTGGGGCTAAAAACATTCAGTACTTC. It translates to CASSQDWAGAKNIQYF.

The chain recombines TRBV28 with TRBJ2-7; TRBD1 agrees at 7 bases. Germline V gene sequence: CDR1 MDHEN, CDR2 SYDVKM. The CDR3 is 13 residues long. V was pared by 10 bases and J by 0 bases, with 6 bases of the junction left unmatched. CDR3 loop: CATSGTASYEQYF. The CDR3 DNA reads TGTGCCACCTCAGGGACAGCCTCCTACGAGCAGTACTTC.